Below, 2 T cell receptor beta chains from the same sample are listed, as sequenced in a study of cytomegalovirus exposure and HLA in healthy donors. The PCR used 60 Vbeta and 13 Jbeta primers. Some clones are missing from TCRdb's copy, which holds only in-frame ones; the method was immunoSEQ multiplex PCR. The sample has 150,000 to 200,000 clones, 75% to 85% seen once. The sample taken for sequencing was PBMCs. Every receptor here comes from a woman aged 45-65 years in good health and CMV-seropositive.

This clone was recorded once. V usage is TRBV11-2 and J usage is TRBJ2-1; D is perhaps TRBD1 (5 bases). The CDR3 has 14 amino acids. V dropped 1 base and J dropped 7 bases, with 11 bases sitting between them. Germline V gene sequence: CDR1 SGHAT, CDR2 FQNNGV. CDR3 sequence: CASSLGSRANEQFF. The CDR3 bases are TGTGCCAGCAGCTTAGGGTCCAGGGCGAATGAGCAGTTCTTC.

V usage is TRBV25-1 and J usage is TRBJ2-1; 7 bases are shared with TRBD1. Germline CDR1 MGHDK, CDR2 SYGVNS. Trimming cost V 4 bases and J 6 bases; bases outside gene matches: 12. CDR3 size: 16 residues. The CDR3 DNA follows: TGTGCCAGCAGTGGCCAACCATCGACAGGGTTCAATGAGCAGTTCTTC. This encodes CASSGQPSTGFNEQFF. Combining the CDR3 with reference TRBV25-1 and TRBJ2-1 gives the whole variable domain EADIYQTPRYLVIGTGKKITLECSQTMGHDKMYWYQQDPGMELHLIHYSYGVNSTEKGDLSSESTVSRIRTEHFPLTLESARPSHTSQYLCASSGQPSTGFNEQFFGPGTRLTVL.